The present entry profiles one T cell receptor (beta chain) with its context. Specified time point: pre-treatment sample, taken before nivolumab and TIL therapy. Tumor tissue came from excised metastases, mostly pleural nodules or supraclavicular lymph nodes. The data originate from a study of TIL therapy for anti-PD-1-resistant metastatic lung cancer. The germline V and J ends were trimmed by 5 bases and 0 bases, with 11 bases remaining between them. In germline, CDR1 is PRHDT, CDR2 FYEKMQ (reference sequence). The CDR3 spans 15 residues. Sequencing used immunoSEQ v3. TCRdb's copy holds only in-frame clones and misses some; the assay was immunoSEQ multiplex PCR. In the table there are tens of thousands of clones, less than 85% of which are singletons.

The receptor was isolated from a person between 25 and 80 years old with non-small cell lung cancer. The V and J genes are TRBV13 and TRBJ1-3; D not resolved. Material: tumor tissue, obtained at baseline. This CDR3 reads CASSSDGSSGNTIYF. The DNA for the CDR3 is TGTGCCAGCAGCAGTGACGGGAGCTCTGGAAACACCATATATTTT.